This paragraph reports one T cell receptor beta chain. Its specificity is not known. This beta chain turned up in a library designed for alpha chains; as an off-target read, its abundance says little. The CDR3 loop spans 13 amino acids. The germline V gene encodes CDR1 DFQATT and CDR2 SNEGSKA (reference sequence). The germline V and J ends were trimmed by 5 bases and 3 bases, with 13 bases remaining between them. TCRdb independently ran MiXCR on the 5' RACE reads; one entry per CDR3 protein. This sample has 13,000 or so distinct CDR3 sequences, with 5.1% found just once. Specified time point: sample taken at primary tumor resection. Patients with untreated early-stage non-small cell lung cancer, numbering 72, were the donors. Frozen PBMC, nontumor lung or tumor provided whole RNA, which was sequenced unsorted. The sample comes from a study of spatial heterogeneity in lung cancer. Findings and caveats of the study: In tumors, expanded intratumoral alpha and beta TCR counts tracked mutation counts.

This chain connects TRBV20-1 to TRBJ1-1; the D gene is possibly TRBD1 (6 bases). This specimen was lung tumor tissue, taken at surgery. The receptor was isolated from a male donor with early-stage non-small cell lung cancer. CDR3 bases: TGCAGTGCTGCAGGGGACCGATACACTGAAGCTTTCTTT. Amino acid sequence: CSAAGDRYTEAFF.